This TCR beta chain comes out of a study of T-cell memory formation after mild COVID-19. The study's findings and limits: Clones contracting across day 15 to 85 had a balanced CD4/CD8 profile; later expanding clones leaned CD4+. Among CD4+ contracting clones, most were CM and EM, and CD8+ ones EMRA.

This clonotype was found a few times. Its antigen is as yet unknown. Trimming stripped 1 base from V and 7 bases from J, with 16 bases between. Germline V lookup: CDR1 LGHDT, CDR2 YNNKEL (reference sequence). The CDR3 contains 16 residues. TCRdb re-called the 5' RACE reads through MiXCR, storing one row per CDR3 protein. The sample has approximately 500,000 distinct CDR3 sequences, 20% to 25% seen once. V usage is TRBV3-1 and J usage is TRBJ2-2, with D uncertain. This sequence was found in an adult woman who had mild COVID-19 (a few samples of this study predate the infection). Cell type and time point are not known. The sample was PBMCs or a T cell subset sorted from them (not recorded which). The CDR3: CASSQVGLASGGELFF. The CDR3, as DNA: TGTGCCAGCAGCCAAGTCGGGCTGGCGTCGGGCGGGGAGCTGTTTTTT.